This TCR beta chain was profiled in a study of neoadjuvant anti-PD-1 for oral cavity cancer. Some clones are missing from TCRdb's copy, which holds only in-frame ones; the method was immunoSEQ multiplex PCR. The sample contains around 60,000 clones, approximately 79% of which appear only once. The length of the CDR3 is 16 residues. The V gene's germline CDR1 is MNHNY and CDR2 SVGAGI (reference sequence). Trimming removed 0 bases from V and 1 base from J, with 7 bases in between. The input for sequencing was PBMCs, taken before nivolumab (anti-PD-1) treatment. The receptor was derived from a person between 40 and 79 years old with oral cavity squamous cell carcinoma. The chain couples TRBV6-6 to TRBJ1-6; no clear D. CDR3 protein: CASSYSDSSYNSPLHF. CDR3 coding DNA: TGTGCCAGCAGTTACTCCGATTCATCCTATAATTCACCCCTCCACTTT.